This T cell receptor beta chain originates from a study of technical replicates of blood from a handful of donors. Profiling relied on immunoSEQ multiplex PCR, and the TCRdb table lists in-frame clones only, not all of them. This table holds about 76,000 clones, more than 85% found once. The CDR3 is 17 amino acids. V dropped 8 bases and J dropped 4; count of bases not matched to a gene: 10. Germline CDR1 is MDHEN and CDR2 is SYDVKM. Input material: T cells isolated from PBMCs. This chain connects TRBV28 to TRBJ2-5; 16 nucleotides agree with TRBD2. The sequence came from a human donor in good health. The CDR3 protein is CASATGLAGGPRETQYF. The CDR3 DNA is TGTGCCAGCGCCACGGGACTAGCGGGAGGGCCGAGAGAGACCCAGTACTTC.